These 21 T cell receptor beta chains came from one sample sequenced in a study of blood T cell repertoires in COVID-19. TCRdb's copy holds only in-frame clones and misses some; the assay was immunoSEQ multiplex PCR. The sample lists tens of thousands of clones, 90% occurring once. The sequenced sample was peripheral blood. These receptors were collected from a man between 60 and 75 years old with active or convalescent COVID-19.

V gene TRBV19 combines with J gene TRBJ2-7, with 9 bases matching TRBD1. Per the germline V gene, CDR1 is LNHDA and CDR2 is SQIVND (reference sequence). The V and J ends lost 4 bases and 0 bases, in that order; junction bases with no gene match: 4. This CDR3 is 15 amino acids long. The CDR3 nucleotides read TGTGCCAGTAGTACCGGGACAGGGCCCTCCTACGAGCAGTACTTC. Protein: CASSTGTGPSYEQYF. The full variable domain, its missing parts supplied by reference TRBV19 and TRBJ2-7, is DGGITQSPKYLFRKEGQNVTLSCEQNLNHDAMYWYRQDPGQGLRLIYYSQIVNDFQKGDIAEGYSVSREKKESFPLTVTSAQKNPTAFYLCASSTGTGPSYEQYFGPGTRLTVT.

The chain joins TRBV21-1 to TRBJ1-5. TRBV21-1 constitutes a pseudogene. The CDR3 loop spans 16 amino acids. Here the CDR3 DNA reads TGTGCCAGCAGCACTCGGGTCCTTTATAGCAATCAGCCCCAGCATTTT. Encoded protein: CASSTRVLYSNQPQHF.

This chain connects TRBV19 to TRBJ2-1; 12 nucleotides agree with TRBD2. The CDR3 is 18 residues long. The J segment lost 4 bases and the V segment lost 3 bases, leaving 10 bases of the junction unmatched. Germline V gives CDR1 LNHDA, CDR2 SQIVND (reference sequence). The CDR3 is CASSMGLAGGVDYNEQFF. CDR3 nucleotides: TGTGCCAGTAGTATGGGGCTAGCGGGAGGGGTTGATTACAATGAGCAGTTCTTC.

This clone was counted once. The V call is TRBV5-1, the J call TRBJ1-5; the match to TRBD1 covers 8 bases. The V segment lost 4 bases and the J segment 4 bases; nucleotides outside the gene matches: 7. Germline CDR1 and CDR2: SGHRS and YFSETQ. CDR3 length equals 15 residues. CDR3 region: CASSGGQGGNQPQHF. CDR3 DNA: TGCGCCAGCAGCGGAGGACAGGGTGGTAATCAGCCCCAGCATTTT.

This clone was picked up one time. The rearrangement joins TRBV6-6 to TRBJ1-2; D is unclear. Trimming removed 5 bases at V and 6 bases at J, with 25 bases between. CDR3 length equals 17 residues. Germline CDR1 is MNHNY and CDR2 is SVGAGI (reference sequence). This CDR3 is CASSQRVEFGVGDGYTF. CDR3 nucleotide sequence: TGTGCCAGCAGTCAACGGGTGGAGTTCGGGGTGGGTGATGGCTACACCTTC.

CDR3 loop: CASSVDQGNSLYNEQFF. The CDR3, as DNA: TGTGCCAGCAGCGTAGATCAGGGCAATTCCCTCTACAATGAGCAGTTCTTC. The rearrangement links TRBV9 to TRBJ2-1; D is perhaps TRBD1 (5 bases). Germline CDR1 and CDR2: SGDLS and YYNGEE. Trimming pared 0 bases from V and 3 bases from J, leaving 16 bases between. The CDR3 length is 17 residues.

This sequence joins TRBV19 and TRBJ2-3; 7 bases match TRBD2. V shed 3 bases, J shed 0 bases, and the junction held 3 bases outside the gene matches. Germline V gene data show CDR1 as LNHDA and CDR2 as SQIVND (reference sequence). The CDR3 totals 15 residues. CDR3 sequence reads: CASSMGGGSTDTQYF. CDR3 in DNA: TGTGCCAGTAGTATGGGCGGGGGTAGCACAGATACGCAGTATTTT.

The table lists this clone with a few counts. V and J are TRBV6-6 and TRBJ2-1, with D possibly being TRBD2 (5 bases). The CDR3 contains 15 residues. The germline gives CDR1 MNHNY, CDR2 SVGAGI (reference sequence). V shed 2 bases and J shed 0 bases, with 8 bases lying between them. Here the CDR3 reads CASSYSGYSYNEQFF. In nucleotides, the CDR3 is TGTGCCAGCAGTTACAGCGGCTACTCCTACAATGAGCAGTTCTTC.

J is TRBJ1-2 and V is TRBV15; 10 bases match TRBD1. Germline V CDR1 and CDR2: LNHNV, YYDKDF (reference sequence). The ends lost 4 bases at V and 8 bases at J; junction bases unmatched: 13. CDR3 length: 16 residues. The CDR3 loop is CATSTRSGTGAWGYTF. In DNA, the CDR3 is TGTGCCACCAGCACCAGATCCGGGACAGGGGCGTGGGGCTACACCTTC.

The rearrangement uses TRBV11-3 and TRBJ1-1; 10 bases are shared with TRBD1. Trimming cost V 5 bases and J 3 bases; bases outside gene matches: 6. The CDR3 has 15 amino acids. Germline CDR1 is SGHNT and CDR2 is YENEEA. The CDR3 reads CASSPTGGGDTEAFF. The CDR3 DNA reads TGTGCCAGCAGCCCGACAGGGGGCGGGGACACTGAAGCTTTCTTT.

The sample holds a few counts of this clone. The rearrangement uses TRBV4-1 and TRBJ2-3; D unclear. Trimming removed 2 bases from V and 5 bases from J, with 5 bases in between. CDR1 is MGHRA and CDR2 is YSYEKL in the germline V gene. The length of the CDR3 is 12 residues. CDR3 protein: CASSQPLDTQYF. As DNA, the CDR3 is TGCGCCAGCAGCCAACCCCTAGATACGCAGTATTTT.

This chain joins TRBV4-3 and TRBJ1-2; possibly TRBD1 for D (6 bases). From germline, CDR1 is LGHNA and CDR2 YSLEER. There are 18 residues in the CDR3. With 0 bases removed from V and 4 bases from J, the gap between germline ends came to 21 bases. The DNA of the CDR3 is TGCGCCAGCAGCCAAGAGTTTGTGGGAGGGGGAGTTCGCTATGGCTACACCTTC. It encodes CASSQEFVGGGVRYGYTF.

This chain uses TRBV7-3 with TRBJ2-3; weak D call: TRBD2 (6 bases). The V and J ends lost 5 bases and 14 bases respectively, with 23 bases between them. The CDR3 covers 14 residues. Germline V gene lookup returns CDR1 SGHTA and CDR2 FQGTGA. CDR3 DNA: TGTGCCAGCAGCGAATACCACCGGGACTGGCCGCTGTATTTT. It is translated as CASSEYHRDWPLYF.

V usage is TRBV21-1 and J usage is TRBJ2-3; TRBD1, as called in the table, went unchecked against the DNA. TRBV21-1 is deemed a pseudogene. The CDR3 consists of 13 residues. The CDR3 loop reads CASRKSVTDTQYF. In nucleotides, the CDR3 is TGTGCCAGCAGGAAATCAGTCACAGATACGCAGTATTTT.

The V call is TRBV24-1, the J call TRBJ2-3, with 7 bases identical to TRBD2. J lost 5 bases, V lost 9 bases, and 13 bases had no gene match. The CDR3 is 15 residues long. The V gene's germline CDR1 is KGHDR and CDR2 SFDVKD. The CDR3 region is CATGGGPGAEDTQYF. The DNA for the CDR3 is TGTGCCACCGGCGGGGGACCCGGGGCGGAAGATACGCAGTATTTT.

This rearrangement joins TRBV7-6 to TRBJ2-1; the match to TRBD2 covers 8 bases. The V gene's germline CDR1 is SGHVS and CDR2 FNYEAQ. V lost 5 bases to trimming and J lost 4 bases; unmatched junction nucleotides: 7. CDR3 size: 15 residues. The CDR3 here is CASSPVAGPYNEQFF. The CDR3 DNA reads TGTGCCAGCAGCCCCGTAGCGGGACCGTACAATGAGCAGTTCTTC.

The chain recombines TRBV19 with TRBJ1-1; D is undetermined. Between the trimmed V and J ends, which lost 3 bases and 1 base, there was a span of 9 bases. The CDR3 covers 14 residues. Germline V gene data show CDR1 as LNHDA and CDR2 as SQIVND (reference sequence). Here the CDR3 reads CASSISPKNTEAFF. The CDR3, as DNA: TGTGCCAGTAGTATTAGTCCAAAGAACACTGAAGCTTTCTTT.

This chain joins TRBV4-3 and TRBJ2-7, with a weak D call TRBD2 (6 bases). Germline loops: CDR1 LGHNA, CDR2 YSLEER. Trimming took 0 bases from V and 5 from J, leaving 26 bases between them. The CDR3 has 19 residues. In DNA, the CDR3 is TGCGCCAGCAGCCAAGATAGCAGGCGCGGGCGGGGAAGGGGTGACGAGCAGTACTTC. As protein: CASSQDSRRGRGRGDEQYF.

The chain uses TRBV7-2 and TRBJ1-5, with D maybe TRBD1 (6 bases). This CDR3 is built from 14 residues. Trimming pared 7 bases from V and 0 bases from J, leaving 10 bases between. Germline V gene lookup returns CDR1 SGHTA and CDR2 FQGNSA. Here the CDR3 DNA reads TGTGCCAGCACTATCAGGGGTAGCAATCAGCCCCAGCATTTT. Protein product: CASTIRGSNQPQHF.

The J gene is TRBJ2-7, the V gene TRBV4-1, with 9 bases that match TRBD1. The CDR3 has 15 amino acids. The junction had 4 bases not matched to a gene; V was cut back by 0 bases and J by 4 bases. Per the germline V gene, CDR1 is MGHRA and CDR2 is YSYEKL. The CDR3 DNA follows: TGCGCCAGCAGCCAAGAATCGACAGGGGGGTACGAGCAGTACTTC. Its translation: CASSQESTGGYEQYF.

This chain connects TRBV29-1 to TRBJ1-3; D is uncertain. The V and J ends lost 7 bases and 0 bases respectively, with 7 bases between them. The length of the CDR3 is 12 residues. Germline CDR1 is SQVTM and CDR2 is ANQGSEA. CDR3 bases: TGCAGCGCTGTTAGCTCTGGAAACACCATATATTTT. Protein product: CSAVSSGNTIYF.